The T cell receptor (beta chain) described here comes from a study of cytomegalovirus exposure and HLA in healthy donors. Germline V gives CDR1 LNHDA, CDR2 SQIVND (reference sequence). The CDR3 loop spans 14 amino acids. The V and J ends lost 3 bases and 1 base respectively, with 10 bases between them. Note on this clone: Its specificity is not known.

The donors were in the roughly 120-subject validation cohort; that cohort was separate from the approximately 730-subject first cohort. Study-level points and caveats: Overall, approximately 150 TCR beta chains were annotated as cytomegalovirus-associated. Reports described diagnosis of cytomegalovirus status by the classifier as highly specific and sensitive. Rare TCR sequences dominated, though some public TCRs recurred in many donors.

Here immunoSEQ multiplex PCR was the method, and the copy in TCRdb shows in-frame clones only, minus some. The sample holds about 330,000 clones, 75% to 90% seen once. This clonotype was sampled from a woman aged 30 to 39 in good health and CMV-seropositive. The chain recombines TRBV19 with TRBJ2-7, with D unclear. The sequencing input was PBMCs. The DNA for the CDR3 is TGTGCCAGTAGTATCGGTTTCGGATCCTACGAGCAGTACTTC. This translates into CASSIGFGSYEQYF.